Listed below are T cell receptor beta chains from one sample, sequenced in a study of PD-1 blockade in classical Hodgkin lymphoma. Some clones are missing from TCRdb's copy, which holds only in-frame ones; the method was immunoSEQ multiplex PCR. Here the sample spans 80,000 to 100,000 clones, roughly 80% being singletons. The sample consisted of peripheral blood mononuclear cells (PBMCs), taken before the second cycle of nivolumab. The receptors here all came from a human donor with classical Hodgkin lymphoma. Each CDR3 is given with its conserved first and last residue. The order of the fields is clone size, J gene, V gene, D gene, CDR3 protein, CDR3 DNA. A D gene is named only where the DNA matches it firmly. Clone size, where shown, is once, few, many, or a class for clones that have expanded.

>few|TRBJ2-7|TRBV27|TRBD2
CASSYGTSGGGSSYEQYF
TGTGCCAGCAGTTACGGGACTAGCGGAGGGGGTAGCTCCTACGAGCAGTACTTC
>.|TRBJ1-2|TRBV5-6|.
CASSFSGPALYTF
TGTGCCAGCAGCTTCTCCGGTCCCGCCCTCTACACCTTC
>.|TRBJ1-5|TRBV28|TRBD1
CASRPGTASNQPQHF
TGTGCCAGCAGGCCCGGGACAGCAAGCAATCAGCCCCAGCATTTT
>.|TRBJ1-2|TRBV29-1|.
CSVLDDGYTF
TGCAGCGTTTTGGACGATGGCTACACCTTC
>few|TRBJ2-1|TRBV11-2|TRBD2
CASSHGTSGFNEQFF
TGTGCCAGCAGTCACGGGACTAGCGGATTTAATGAGCAGTTCTTC
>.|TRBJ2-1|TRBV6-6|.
CASSTKDEQFF
TGTGCCAGCAGCACAAAGGATGAGCAGTTCTTC
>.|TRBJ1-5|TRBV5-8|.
CASSLGGRENQPQHF
TGTGCCAGCAGCTTGGGGGGACGAGAAAATCAGCCCCAGCATTTT
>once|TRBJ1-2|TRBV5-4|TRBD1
CASSRGQGDDGYTF
TGTGCCAGCAGCAGGGGACAGGGGGACGATGGCTACACCTTC
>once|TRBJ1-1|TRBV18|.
CASSPPGGAAEAFF
TGTGCCAGCTCACCACCAGGTGGGGCCGCTGAAGCTTTCTTT
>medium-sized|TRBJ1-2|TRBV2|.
CASLISAASNYGYTF
TGTGCCAGCCTAATCTCGGCAGCTTCTAACTATGGCTACACCTTC
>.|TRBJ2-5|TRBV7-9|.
CASRSGGQAVGYF
TGTGCCAGCAGGTCGGGAGGACAGGCCGTAGGGTACTTC
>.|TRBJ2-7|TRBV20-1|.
CSAPSDEQYF
TGCAGTGCCCCTAGTGACGAGCAGTACTTC
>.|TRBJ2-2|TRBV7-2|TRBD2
CASSGWTSGKEGELFF
TGTGCCAGCAGCGGTTGGACTAGCGGGAAGGAGGGGGAGCTGTTTTTT
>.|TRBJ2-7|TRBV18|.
CASSSNRGGVEEQYF
TGTGCCAGCTCATCTAACAGGGGGGGTGTTGAAGAGCAGTACTTC
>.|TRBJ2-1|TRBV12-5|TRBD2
CASGWEGGNEQFF
TGTGCTAGTGGCTGGGAGGGAGGTAATGAGCAGTTCTTC